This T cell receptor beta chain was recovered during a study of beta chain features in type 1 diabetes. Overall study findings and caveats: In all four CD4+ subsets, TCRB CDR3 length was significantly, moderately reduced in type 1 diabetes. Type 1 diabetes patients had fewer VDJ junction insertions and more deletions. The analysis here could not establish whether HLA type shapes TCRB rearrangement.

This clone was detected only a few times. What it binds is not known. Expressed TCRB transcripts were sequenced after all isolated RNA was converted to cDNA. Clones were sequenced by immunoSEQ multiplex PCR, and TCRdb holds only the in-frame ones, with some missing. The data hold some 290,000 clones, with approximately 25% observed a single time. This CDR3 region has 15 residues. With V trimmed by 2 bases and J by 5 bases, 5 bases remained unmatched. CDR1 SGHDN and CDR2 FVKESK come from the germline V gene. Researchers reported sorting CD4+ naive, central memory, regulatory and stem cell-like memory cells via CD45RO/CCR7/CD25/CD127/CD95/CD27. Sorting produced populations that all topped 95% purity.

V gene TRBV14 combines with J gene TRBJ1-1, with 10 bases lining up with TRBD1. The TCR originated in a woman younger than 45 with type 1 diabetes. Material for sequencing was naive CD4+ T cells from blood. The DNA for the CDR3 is TGTGCCAGCAGCCAAACAAGGACAGGGGGGACTGAAGCTTTCTTT. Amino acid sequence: CASSQTRTGGTEAFF.